The table lists the clone carrying this TCR beta chain with a few counts. Based on CD45RO/CCR7/CD25/CD127/CD95/CD27, CD4+ regulatory, stem cell-like memory, naive and central memory cells were sorted. Populations isolated by sorting all had purity greater than 98%. The record originates from a study of beta chain features in type 1 diabetes. Reverse transcription of all isolated RNA meant that expressed TCRB transcripts were sequenced. Generated by immunoSEQ multiplex PCR, the TCRdb table keeps only in-frame clones and is missing some. Of 350,000 to 450,000 clones in the sample, over 12% were seen once. This sequence was found in a young woman in good health. The sequencing input was naive CD4+ T cells from blood.

CDR3 coding DNA: TGTTCGGGGGAAGGGATGGGAAACACTGAAGCTTTCTTT. Its protein is CSGEGMGNTEAFF. V usage is TRBV30 and J usage is TRBJ1-1; weak D call: TRBD1 (5 bases). Germline assignment: CDR1 GTSNPN and CDR2 SVGIG (reference sequence). The CDR3 is 13 residues long.